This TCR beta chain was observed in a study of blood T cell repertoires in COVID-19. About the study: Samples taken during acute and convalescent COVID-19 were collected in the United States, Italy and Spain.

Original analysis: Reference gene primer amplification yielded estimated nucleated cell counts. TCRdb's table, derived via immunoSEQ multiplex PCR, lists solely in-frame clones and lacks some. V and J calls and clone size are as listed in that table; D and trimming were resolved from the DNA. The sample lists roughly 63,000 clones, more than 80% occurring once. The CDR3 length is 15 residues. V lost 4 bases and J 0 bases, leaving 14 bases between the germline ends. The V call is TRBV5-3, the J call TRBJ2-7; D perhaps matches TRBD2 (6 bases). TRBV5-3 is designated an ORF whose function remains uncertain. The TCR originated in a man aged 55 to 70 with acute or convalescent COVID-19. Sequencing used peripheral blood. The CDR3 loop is CARSPGEVRSYEQYF. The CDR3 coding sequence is TGTGCCAGAAGCCCTGGGGAGGTCCGCTCCTACGAGCAGTACTTC.